This T cell receptor (beta chain) was identified in a study of blood T cell repertoires in COVID-19. This clone was seen only once. Researchers sorted participants into cohorts using their self-reported clinical history. CDR1 and CDR2 (germline): SQVTM, ANQGSEA. V shed 3 bases and J 8 bases; nucleotides not matched to a gene: 6. CDR3 length: 12 amino acids. Method: immunoSEQ multiplex PCR; TCRdb's copy keeps in-frame clones and lacks some. The sample includes a few hundred thousand clones, 70% to 90% of them seen just once. V and J are TRBV29-1 and TRBJ1-2; 7 bases are a match to TRBD1. This clonotype was sampled from a woman in her 50s who had been exposed to COVID-19. The material sequenced was PBMCs or T cells enriched from blood (not recorded which). This CDR3 is CSVERQGSGYTF. The CDR3 nucleotides are TGCAGCGTTGAGAGACAGGGTTCGGGCTACACCTTC.